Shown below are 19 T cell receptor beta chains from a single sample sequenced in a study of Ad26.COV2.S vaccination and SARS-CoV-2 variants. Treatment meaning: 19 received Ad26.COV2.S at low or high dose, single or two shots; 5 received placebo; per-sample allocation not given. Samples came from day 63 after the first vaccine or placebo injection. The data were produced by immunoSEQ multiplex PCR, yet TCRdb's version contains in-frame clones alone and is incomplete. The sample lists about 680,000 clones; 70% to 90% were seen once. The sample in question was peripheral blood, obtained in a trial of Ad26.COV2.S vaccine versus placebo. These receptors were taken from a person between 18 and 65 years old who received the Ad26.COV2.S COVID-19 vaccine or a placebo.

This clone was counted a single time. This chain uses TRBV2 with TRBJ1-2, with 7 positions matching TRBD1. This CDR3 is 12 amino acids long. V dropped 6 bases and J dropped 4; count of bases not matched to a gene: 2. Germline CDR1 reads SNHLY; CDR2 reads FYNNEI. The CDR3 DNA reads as TGTGCCAGCAGGACAGGGTTCTATGGCTACACCTTC. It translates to CASRTGFYGYTF.

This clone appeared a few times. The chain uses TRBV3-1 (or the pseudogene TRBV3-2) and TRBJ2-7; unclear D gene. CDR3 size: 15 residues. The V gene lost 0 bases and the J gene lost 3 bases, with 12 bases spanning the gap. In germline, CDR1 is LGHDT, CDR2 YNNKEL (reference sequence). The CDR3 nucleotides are TGTGCCAGCAGCCAAGAGGCACGGGCTGGCTACGAGCAGTACTTC. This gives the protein CASSQEARAGYEQYF.

In DNA form, the CDR3 reads TGTGCCACCAGTGAAGTTAGCGGGAGCCAGGTTGAGCAGTTCTTC. Its translation is CATSEVSGSQVEQFF. The J gene is TRBJ2-1, the V gene TRBV24-1; 9 bases line up with TRBD2. The CDR3 runs to 15 residues. The ends lost 4 bases at V and 9 bases at J; junction bases unmatched: 9. CDR1 and CDR2 (germline): KGHDR, SFDVKD.

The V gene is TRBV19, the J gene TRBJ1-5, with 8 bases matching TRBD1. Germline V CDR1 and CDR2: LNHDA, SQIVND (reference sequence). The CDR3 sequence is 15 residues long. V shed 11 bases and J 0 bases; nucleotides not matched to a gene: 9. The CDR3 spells CAASGQGSSNQPQHF. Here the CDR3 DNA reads TGTGCCGCCTCCGGACAGGGTTCTAGCAATCAGCCCCAGCATTTT.

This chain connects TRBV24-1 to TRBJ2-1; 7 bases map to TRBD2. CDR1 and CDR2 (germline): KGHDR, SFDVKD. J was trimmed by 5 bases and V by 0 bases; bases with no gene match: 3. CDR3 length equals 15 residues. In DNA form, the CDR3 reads TGTGCCACCAGTGATTTGGGGCGGGAGAACAATGAGCAGTTCTTC. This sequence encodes CATSDLGRENNEQFF.

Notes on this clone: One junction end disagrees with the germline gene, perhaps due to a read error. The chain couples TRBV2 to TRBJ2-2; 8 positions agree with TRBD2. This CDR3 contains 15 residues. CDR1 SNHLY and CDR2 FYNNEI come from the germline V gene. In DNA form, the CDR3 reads TGTGCCCGCAGCCACGGCGGGGGGCGGGACGGGGAGCTGTTTTTT. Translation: CARSHGGGRDGELFF.

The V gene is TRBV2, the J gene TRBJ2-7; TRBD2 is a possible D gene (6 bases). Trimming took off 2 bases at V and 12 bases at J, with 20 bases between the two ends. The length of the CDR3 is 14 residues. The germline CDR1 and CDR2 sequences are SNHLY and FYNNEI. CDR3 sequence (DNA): TGTGCCAGCAGTGAAAGTCGGGAGCCTTTTGTGGGGTACTTC. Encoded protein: CASSESREPFVGYF. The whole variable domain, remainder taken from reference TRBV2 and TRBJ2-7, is EPEVTQTPSHQVTQMGQEVILRCVPISNHLYFYWYRQILGQKVEFLVSFYNNEISEKSEIFDDQFSVERPDGSNFTLKIRSTKLEDSAMYFCASSESREPFVGYFGPGTRLTVT.

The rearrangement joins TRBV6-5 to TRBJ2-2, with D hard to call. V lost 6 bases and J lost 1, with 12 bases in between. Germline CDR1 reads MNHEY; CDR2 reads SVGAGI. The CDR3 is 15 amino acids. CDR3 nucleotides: TGTGCCAGCAGCTTGAAGTCCTTGAACACCGGGGAGCTGTTTTTT. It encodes CASSLKSLNTGELFF.

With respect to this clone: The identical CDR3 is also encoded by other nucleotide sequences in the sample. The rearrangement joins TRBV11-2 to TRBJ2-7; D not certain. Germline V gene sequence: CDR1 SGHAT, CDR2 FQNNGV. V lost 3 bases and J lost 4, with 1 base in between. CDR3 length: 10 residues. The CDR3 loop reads CASSFYEQYF. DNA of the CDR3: TGTGCCAGCAGCTTTTACGAGCAGTACTTC.

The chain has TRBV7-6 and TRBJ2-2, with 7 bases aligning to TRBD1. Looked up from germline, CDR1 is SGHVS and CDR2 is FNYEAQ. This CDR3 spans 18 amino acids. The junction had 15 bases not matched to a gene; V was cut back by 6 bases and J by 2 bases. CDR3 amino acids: CASRDSGGQWINTGELFF. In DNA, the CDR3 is TGTGCCAGCAGAGATTCTGGGGGACAGTGGATTAACACCGGGGAGCTGTTTTTT.

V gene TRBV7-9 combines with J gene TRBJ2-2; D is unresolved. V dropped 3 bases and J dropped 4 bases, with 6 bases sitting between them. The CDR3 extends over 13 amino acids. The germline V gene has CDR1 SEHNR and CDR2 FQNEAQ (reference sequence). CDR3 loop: CASSFFSTGELFF. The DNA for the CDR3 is TGTGCCAGCAGCTTTTTTTCCACCGGGGAGCTGTTTTTT.

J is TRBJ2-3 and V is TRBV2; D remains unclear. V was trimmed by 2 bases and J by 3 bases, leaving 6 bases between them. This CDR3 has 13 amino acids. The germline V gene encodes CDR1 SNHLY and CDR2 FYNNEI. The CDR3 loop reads CASSEPDTDTQYF. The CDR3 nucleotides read TGTGCCAGCAGTGAACCTGATACAGATACGCAGTATTTT.

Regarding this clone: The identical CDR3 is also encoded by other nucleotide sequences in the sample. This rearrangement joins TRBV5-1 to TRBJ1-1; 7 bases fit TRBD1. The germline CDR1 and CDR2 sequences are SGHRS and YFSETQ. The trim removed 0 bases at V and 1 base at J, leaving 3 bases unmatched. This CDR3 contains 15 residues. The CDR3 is CASSLAGTENTEAFF. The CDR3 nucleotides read TGCGCCAGCAGCTTGGCCGGGACAGAGAACACTGAAGCTTTCTTT.

The CDR3 coding sequence is TGTGCCAGCAGCACCCTAAGCAGATATGGCTACACCTTC. This codes for CASSTLSRYGYTF. This chain connects TRBV9 to TRBJ1-2; D not resolved. CDR1 and CDR2 (germline): SGDLS, YYNGEE. V lost 4 bases and J lost 5, with 12 bases in between. This CDR3 region has 13 residues.

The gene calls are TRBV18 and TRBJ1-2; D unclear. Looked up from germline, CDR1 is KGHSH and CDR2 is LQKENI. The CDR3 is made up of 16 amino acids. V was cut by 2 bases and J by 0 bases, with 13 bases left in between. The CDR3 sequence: CASSPASEPTNYGYTF. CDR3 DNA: TGTGCCAGCTCACCAGCATCGGAGCCCACTAACTATGGCTACACCTTC.

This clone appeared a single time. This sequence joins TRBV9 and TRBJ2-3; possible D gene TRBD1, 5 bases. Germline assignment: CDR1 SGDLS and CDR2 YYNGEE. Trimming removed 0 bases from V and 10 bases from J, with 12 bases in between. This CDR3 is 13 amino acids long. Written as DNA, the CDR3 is TGTGCCAGCAGCGTAGTGGTAGGGGCGCCGCAGTATTTT. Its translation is CASSVVVGAPQYF.

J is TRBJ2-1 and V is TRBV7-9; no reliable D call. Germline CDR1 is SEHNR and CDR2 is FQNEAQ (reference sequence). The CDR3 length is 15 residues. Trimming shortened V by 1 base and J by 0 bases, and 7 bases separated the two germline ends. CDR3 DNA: TGTGCCAGCAGCTTAGGGTGGGGCTCCTACAATGAGCAGTTCTTC. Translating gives CASSLGWGSYNEQFF.

CDR3 sequence (DNA): TGTGCCAGCAGTCTCTCCCGGGACACCCACTATAATTCACCCCTCCACTTT. Protein: CASSLSRDTHYNSPLHF. The chain recombines TRBV27 with TRBJ1-6, with D possibly matching TRBD1 (6 bases). Per the germline V gene, CDR1 is MNHEY and CDR2 is SMNVEV (reference sequence). The ends were cut back, 5 bases at V and 3 bases at J, with 17 bases in the middle. The CDR3 has 17 residues.

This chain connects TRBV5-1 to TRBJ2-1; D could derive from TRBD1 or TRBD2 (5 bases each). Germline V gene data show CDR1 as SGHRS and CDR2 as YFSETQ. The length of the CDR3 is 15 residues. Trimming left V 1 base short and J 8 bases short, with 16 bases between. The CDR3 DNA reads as TGCGCCAGCAGCTTGCGGGCAGGGACCTTAGATGAGCAGTTCTTC. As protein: CASSLRAGTLDEQFF.